Listed here are 32 T cell receptor beta chains from one sample, sequenced in a study of blood T cell repertoires in COVID-19. Assay used: immunoSEQ multiplex PCR; TCRdb lists only in-frame clones, some missing. This sample has 350,000 to 400,000 clones, with roughly nine tenths found just once. The source material was PBMCs or T cells enriched from blood (not recorded which). The source is a woman aged 35 to 49 who had been exposed to COVID-19.

The gene calls are TRBV11-2 and TRBJ1-2, with D possibly matching TRBD1 (6 bases). CDR1 is SGHAT and CDR2 is FQNNGV in the germline V gene. The V gene lost 5 bases and the J gene lost 5 bases, with 27 bases spanning the gap. This CDR3 has 18 residues. This CDR3 is CASSQYQGSSGYGYGYTF. The CDR3 region has the DNA TGTGCCAGCAGCCAATACCAGGGGAGCTCCGGGTATGGATATGGCTACACCTTC.

This clone has just one count. The V gene is TRBV6-5, the J gene TRBJ2-1; maybe TRBD2 (6 bases). V lost 7 bases to trimming and J lost 3 bases, with 13 bases between them. The CDR3 spans 14 residues. From germline, CDR1 is MNHEY and CDR2 SVGAGI. The CDR3 reads CASKRARLYNEQFF. The DNA for the CDR3 is TGTGCCAGCAAGCGGGCCAGGCTCTACAATGAGCAGTTCTTC.

This clone was counted between two and nine times. The chain links TRBV5-6 to TRBJ2-5, with TRBD2 matching 11 bases. The length of the CDR3 is 16 residues. Looked up from germline, CDR1 is SGHDT and CDR2 is YYEEEE. V was pared by 2 bases and J by 5 bases, with 8 bases of the junction left unmatched. The CDR3 coding sequence is TGTGCCAGCAGCTTACGTACTAGCGGGAGTGACGAGACCCAGTACTTC. This gives the protein CASSLRTSGSDETQYF. Supplemented by reference TRBV5-6 and TRBJ2-5, the full variable domain reads DAGVTQSPTHLIKTRGQQVTLRCSPKSGHDTVSWYQQALGQGPQFIFQYYEEEERQRGNFPDRFSGHQFPNYSSELNVNALLLGDSALYLCASSLRTSGSDETQYFGPGTRLLVL.

This clone was recorded once. This chain links TRBV19 with TRBJ2-7; 7 positions agree with TRBD1. The germline V gene encodes CDR1 LNHDA and CDR2 SQIVND (reference sequence). The CDR3 contains 14 residues. The V segment lost 1 base and the J segment 3 bases; nucleotides outside the gene matches: 3. The CDR3, as DNA: TGTGCCAGTAGTATAGTCACAGGGGTCTACGAGCAGTACTTC. As protein: CASSIVTGVYEQYF.

The chain uses TRBV7-3 and TRBJ2-1, with TRBD1 matching over 8 bases. The trim removed 6 bases at V and 4 bases at J, leaving 8 bases unmatched. Per germline, CDR1 SGHTA and CDR2 FQGTGA. This CDR3 contains 15 residues. Here the CDR3 reads CASSPAQGAYNEQFF. For the CDR3, the DNA is TGTGCCAGCAGTCCGGCTCAGGGGGCTTACAATGAGCAGTTCTTC.

This rearrangement joins TRBV6-6 to TRBJ1-1; D gene unclear. CDR3 length equals 14 residues. The ends were cut back, 4 bases at V and 2 bases at J, with 11 bases in the middle. Germline V gene sequence: CDR1 MNHNY, CDR2 SVGAGI (reference sequence). The CDR3 loop reads CASSSRTVNTEAFF. DNA of the CDR3: TGTGCCAGCAGTTCCCGGACTGTAAACACTGAAGCTTTCTTT.

This clone has a handful of counts. This chain connects TRBV7-2 to TRBJ2-7, with 11 bases that match TRBD2. CDR3 length: 15 amino acids. J lost 2 bases, V lost 4 bases, and 4 bases had no gene match. CDR1 is SGHTA and CDR2 is FQGNSA in the germline V gene. The CDR3 coding sequence is TGTGCCAGCAGCTCGGAACTAGCGGGAGCCTACGAGCAGTACTTC. The encoded protein is CASSSELAGAYEQYF.

This chain links TRBV19 with TRBJ1-3, with D unresolved. This CDR3 is 12 amino acids long. V lost 9 bases and J 0 bases, leaving 6 bases between the germline ends. CDR1 is LNHDA and CDR2 is SQIVND in the germline V gene (reference sequence). The CDR3 nucleotides are TGTGCCAGCACTTTCTCTGGAAACACCATATATTTT. This translates into CASTFSGNTIYF.

This sequence joins TRBV7-8 and TRBJ2-5; possibly TRBD2 for D (5 bases). CDR3 length equals 15 residues. Germline CDR1 and CDR2: SGHVS and FQNEAQ. Trimming left V 4 bases short and J 5 bases short, with 17 bases between. The CDR3 DNA reads TGTGCCAGCAGCTGGGGTTTGGGAGTAGAGGAGACCCAGTACTTC. The encoded protein is CASSWGLGVEETQYF.

The J gene is TRBJ2-1, the V gene TRBV12-3 or TRBV12-4; unclear D gene. Trimming cost V 6 bases and J 7 bases, with 10 bases left between them. CDR3 length: 12 amino acids. The CDR3 coding sequence is TGTGCCAGCAGGACGGCCGGGAATGAGCAGTTCTTC. It translates to CASRTAGNEQFF.

This clone has a handful of counts. The V and J genes are TRBV9 and TRBJ2-7, with TRBD2 matching 8 bases. The CDR3 consists of 16 residues. Germline V gene sequence: CDR1 SGDLS, CDR2 YYNGEE. V gave up 0 bases and J gave up 6 bases; unmatched junction bases: 11. CDR3 region: CASSVGLREAVGEQYF. The CDR3 DNA is TGTGCCAGCAGCGTAGGGTTGCGGGAGGCGGTCGGCGAGCAGTACTTC.

J is TRBJ1-6 and V is TRBV18, with 7 bases fitting TRBD1. The CDR3 has 14 residues. CDR1 and CDR2 from the germline V gene are KGHSH and LQKENI. The junction had 2 bases not matched to a gene; V was cut back by 3 bases and J by 6 bases. The chain's CDR3 is CASSPDRANSPLHF. The CDR3 nucleotides are TGTGCCAGCTCACCCGACAGGGCTAATTCACCCCTCCACTTT.

This clone was seen only a few times. Other nucleotide sequences in the sample specify the same CDR3. V and J are TRBV18 and TRBJ1-1; a weak D match, TRBD1 (5 bases). Trimming stripped 3 bases from V and 4 bases from J, with 9 bases between. CDR1 KGHSH and CDR2 LQKENI come from the germline V gene. The CDR3 runs 13 residues. The CDR3, as DNA: TGTGCCAGCTCACCTGCCGGGGGCACTGAAGCTTTCTTT. It is translated as CASSPAGGTEAFF.

In this sample, this clone turned up a few times. This chain uses TRBV6-1 with TRBJ2-7; no reliable D call. V was trimmed by 2 bases and J by 3 bases, leaving 11 bases between them. This CDR3 region has 14 residues. Germline-derived CDR1 and CDR2 are MNHNS and SASEGT. CDR3 protein: CASSESRSFYEQYF. In DNA form, the CDR3 reads TGTGCCAGCAGTGAAAGTAGGAGCTTCTACGAGCAGTACTTC.

J is TRBJ2-7 and V is TRBV6-5; D remains ambiguous. This CDR3 comprises 12 residues. V was cut by 7 bases and J by 1 base, with 8 bases left in between. Germline V gene sequence: CDR1 MNHEY, CDR2 SVGAGI. CDR3 DNA sequence: TGTGCCAGCAAGGCAGGTTCCTACGAGCAGTACTTC. This encodes CASKAGSYEQYF.

V is TRBV9 and J is TRBJ1-3; no definite D call. The CDR3 is 16 amino acids. V was clipped by 0 bases and J by 0 bases, with 10 bases between them. CDR1 and CDR2 (germline): SGDLS, YYNGEE. This CDR3 reads CASSVVENLSGNTIYF. The DNA of the CDR3 is TGTGCCAGCAGCGTAGTAGAGAACCTCTCTGGAAACACCATATATTTT.

V gene TRBV7-2 combines with J gene TRBJ2-4; D may be TRBD2 (6 bases). This CDR3 contains 15 residues. Looked up from germline, CDR1 is SGHTA and CDR2 is FQGNSA. The V and J ends lost 3 bases and 0 bases respectively, with 9 bases between them. For the CDR3, the DNA is TGTGCCAGCAGCTTCCCGACTAGAGCCAAAAACATTCAGTACTTC. Translation: CASSFPTRAKNIQYF.

The chain employs TRBV12-3 or TRBV12-4 and TRBJ2-5, with 7 positions matching TRBD1. V dropped 6 bases and J dropped 5; count of bases not matched to a gene: 6. This CDR3 comprises 13 residues. The CDR3 loop is CASRTTGEETQYF. The CDR3 bases are TGTGCCAGCAGAACAACAGGGGAGGAGACCCAGTACTTC.

V is TRBV6-6 and J is TRBJ1-2, with D possibly being TRBD1 (5 bases). The CDR3 has 13 amino acids. The germline V gene has CDR1 MNHNY and CDR2 SVGAGI (reference sequence). The DNA of the CDR3 is TGTGCAGTCAGGGAGGGAGGGAACTATGGCTACACCTTC. Translating gives CAVREGGNYGYTF.

This clone was picked up one time. The rearrangement links TRBV6-4 to TRBJ1-1; D gene unclear. There are 13 residues in the CDR3. Between the trimmed V and J ends, which lost 3 bases and 5 bases, there was a span of 10 bases. Germline CDR1 reads MRHNA; CDR2 reads SNTAGT. CDR3 sequence reads: CASSEAGGTEAFF. CDR3 DNA sequence: TGTGCCAGCAGTGAGGCAGGTGGAACTGAAGCTTTCTTT.

The chain has TRBV7-9 and TRBJ2-7, with a possible D match to TRBD1 (6 bases). Trimming shortened V by 3 bases and J by 0 bases, and 12 bases separated the two germline ends. The CDR3 has 15 residues. Germline CDR1 reads SEHNR; CDR2 reads FQNEAQ (reference sequence). This CDR3 is CASSFGRDTSYEQYF. CDR3 DNA sequence: TGTGCCAGCAGCTTCGGCCGGGACACCTCCTACGAGCAGTACTTC.

The gene calls are TRBV3-1 (or the pseudogene TRBV3-2) and TRBJ2-5; 9 bases are shared with TRBD2. With 2 bases clipped from V and 2 bases from J, the junction kept 6 bases outside the gene matches. This CDR3 contains 16 residues. Germline V lookup: CDR1 LGHDT, CDR2 YNNKEL (reference sequence). The CDR3 bases are TGTGCCAGCAGCCAAAGGCGAGCGGGGGGTCAAGAGACCCAGTACTTC. Translation gives CASSQRRAGGQETQYF.

This clone occurred once. The chain recombines TRBV6-2 or TRBV6-3 with TRBJ1-2; 8 nucleotides line up with TRBD1. This CDR3 comprises 15 residues. Trimming took 5 bases from V and 8 from J; bases not matched to a gene: 13. Looked up from germline, CDR1 is MNHEY and CDR2 is SVGEGT. CDR3 coding DNA: TGTGCCAGCAGTCTCGGACAGGGAAAATCGTACGGCTACACCTTC. It is translated as CASSLGQGKSYGYTF.

The V and J genes are TRBV7-2 and TRBJ2-7, with 9 bases aligning to TRBD1. Germline lookup yields CDR1 SGHTA and CDR2 FQGNSA. V gave up 1 base and J gave up 5 bases; unmatched junction bases: 9. The CDR3 totals 16 residues. CDR3 in amino acids: CASSLDRGQGGHEQYF. The CDR3 region has the DNA TGTGCCAGCAGCTTAGATAGGGGACAGGGTGGCCACGAGCAGTACTTC.

This sequence joins TRBV28 and TRBJ2-6; 7 bases map to TRBD1. Losses at the gene ends were 3 bases for V and 0 bases for J; bases not matched to a gene: 5. In germline, CDR1 is MDHEN, CDR2 SYDVKM. The CDR3 is made up of 17 amino acids. The CDR3 loop reads CASSFADRSSGANVLTF. Written as DNA, the CDR3 is TGTGCCAGCAGTTTCGCGGACAGGAGCTCTGGGGCCAACGTCCTGACTTTC.

The chain employs TRBV7-2 and TRBJ1-1; a possible D gene is TRBD1 (5 bases). V was pared by 11 bases and J by 3 bases, with 16 bases between. The CDR3 runs to 13 residues. Germline CDR1 SGHTA, CDR2 FQGNSA. CDR3 nucleotide sequence: TGTGCCGGTAGAAGACAGCGATACACTGAAGCTTTCTTT. It codes for CAGRRQRYTEAFF. Combining the CDR3 with reference TRBV7-2 and TRBJ1-1 gives the whole variable domain GAGVSQSPSNKVTEKGKDVELRCDPISGHTALYWYRQSLGQGLEFLIYFQGNSAPDKSGLPSDRFSAERTGGSVSTLTIQRTQQEDSAVYLCAGRRQRYTEAFFGQGTRLTVV.

The chain couples TRBV19 to TRBJ1-1; TRBD1 aligns across 7 bases. The CDR3 contains 15 residues. Per germline, CDR1 LNHDA and CDR2 SQIVND (reference sequence). V trimming: 9 bases; J trimming: 3 bases; junction bases outside the gene matches: 13. CDR3 nucleotide sequence: TGTGCCAGCCTTAGGGGGCATGTAATGGACACTGAAGCTTTCTTT. Its translation is CASLRGHVMDTEAFF.

CDR3 in DNA: TGTGCCAGCAGCTTGTCAGGAAGGGGCTACACCTTC. Its translation: CASSLSGRGYTF. The rearrangement uses TRBV5-6 and TRBJ1-2; D is unclear. Looked up from germline, CDR1 is SGHDT and CDR2 is YYEEEE. The CDR3 has 12 amino acids. The V end lost 1 base, the J end lost 8 bases, and 9 bases lay between the germline ends.

V usage is TRBV18 and J usage is TRBJ1-2; 8 bases map to TRBD1. The CDR3 runs to 17 residues. J lost 0 bases, V lost 0 bases, and 6 bases had no gene match. Germline loops: CDR1 KGHSH, CDR2 LQKENI. CDR3 in amino acids: CASSPPDRGITNYGYTF. The DNA of the CDR3 is TGTGCCAGCTCACCACCCGACAGGGGCATAACTAACTATGGCTACACCTTC.

This chain links TRBV12-5 with TRBJ2-1; 8 positions agree with TRBD2. Unmatched junction bases numbered 7, after V lost 6 bases and J lost 0 bases. Germline loops: CDR1 LGHNT, CDR2 FRNRAP. This CDR3 comprises 16 residues. CDR3 sequence reads: CASGPRLASSYNEQFF. The CDR3 coding sequence is TGTGCTAGTGGCCCCCGACTAGCGAGCTCCTACAATGAGCAGTTCTTC.

The chain joins TRBV7-2 to TRBJ2-1; D is unclear. V was shortened by 2 bases and J by 4 bases, with 9 bases between the two germline ends. The CDR3 length is 14 residues. Looked up from germline, CDR1 is SGHTA and CDR2 is FQGNSA. The CDR3 protein is CASSLMKLYNEQFF. The CDR3 bases are TGTGCCAGCAGCTTAATGAAGCTTTACAATGAGCAGTTCTTC.

The chain links TRBV7-2 to TRBJ2-7; 8 nucleotides match TRBD1. V shed 3 bases, J shed 6 bases, and the junction held 10 bases outside the gene matches. Germline V gene sequence: CDR1 SGHTA, CDR2 FQGNSA. The CDR3 spans 15 residues. The CDR3 loop is CASSFRDRRFSEQYF. The DNA of the CDR3 is TGTGCCAGCAGCTTCCGGGACAGGAGGTTTTCCGAGCAGTACTTC.